This TCR beta chain originates from a study of cytomegalovirus exposure and HLA in healthy donors. V gave up 8 bases and J gave up 7 bases, with 15 bases separating them. The CDR3 is 13 residues long. Per the germline V gene, CDR1 is LNHDA and CDR2 is SQIVND (reference sequence). PCR amplification relied on 60 Vbeta primers (plus 13 Jbeta primers). TCRdb's copy holds only in-frame clones and misses some; the assay was immunoSEQ multiplex PCR. The sample lists around 130,000 clones; under 90% were seen once. In its sample, this clone was seen once. The TCR sequence derives from a man younger than 35 in good health and CMV-seronegative. Sequencing was performed on PBMCs. The chain employs TRBV19 and TRBJ1-5; D not certain. Written as DNA, the CDR3 is TGTGCCAGTGGCCAGAATCACAGACAGCCCCAGCATTTT. It yields the protein CASGQNHRQPQHF.